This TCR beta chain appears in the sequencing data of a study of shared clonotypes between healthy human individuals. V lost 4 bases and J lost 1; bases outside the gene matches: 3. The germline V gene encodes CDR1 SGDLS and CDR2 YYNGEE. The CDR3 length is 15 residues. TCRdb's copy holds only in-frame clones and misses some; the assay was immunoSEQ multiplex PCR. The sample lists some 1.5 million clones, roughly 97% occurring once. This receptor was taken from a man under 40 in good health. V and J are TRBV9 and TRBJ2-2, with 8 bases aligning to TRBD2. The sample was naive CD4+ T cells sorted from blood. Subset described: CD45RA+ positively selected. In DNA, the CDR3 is TGTGCCAGCAGCCCCGGGGGGGGGAACACCGGGGAGCTGTTTTTT. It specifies CASSPGGGNTGELFF.